The source of this T cell receptor beta chain is a study of CD8 T cells in ankylosing spondylitis. General study points: Disease-linked clones were CD8+ and relatively rare in peripheral blood. Characteristic of ankylosing spondylitis blood, it appeared, was a TCR beta motif comprising roughly eight highly homologous variants.

In this sample, this clonotype turned up a few times. Its antigen is not identified. MiXCR, run by TCRdb on the 5' RACE reads, gives a single entry per CDR3 protein. The repertoire consists of some 840,000 distinct CDR3 sequences, with 12% occurring once and the leading ten covering 0.51%. CDR1 is DFQATT, CDR2 SNEGSKA, per germline (reference sequence). Trimming stripped 6 bases from V and 10 bases from J, with 16 bases between. This CDR3 comprises 12 residues. The chain couples TRBV20-1 to TRBJ2-1; D unresolved. The material sequenced was blood, either unsorted or a sorted T cell fraction (not recorded which). This TCR came from a male donor with ankylosing spondylitis. The CDR3 nucleotides read TGCAGTGCGGGCAGGCTTGGGCGGGAGCAGTTCTTC. This translates into CSAGRLGREQFF.